A single sample gave rise to the 6 T cell receptor beta chains below, sequenced in a study of CD8 T cells in Susac syndrome. An input of about 0.5 to 1 ug of RNA was subjected to reverse transcription using random hexamers. Using its own MiXCR run on the immunoSEQ multiplex PCR reads, TCRdb lists one record per CDR3 protein. The sample lists about 200,000 distinct CDR3 sequences, nearly 95% occurring once. The material sequenced was CD4+ T cells from PBMCs. Receptors originate from a human donor with multiple sclerosis.

This clonotype came up a few times. This chain joins TRBV19 and TRBJ2-1, with 10 bases matching TRBD2. The V gene end was trimmed by 4 bases and the J gene end by 4 bases; junction bases not matched to a gene: 4. CDR1 is LNHDA, CDR2 SQIVND, per germline (reference sequence). The CDR3 is 15 residues long. The CDR3 region has the DNA TGTGCCAGTAGTACCGGACTAGCGGCGTACAATGAGCAGTTCTTC. It translates to CASSTGLAAYNEQFF. Using reference TRBV19 and TRBJ2-1 for the parts outside the CDR3, the full variable domain is DGGITQSPKYLFRKEGQNVTLSCEQNLNHDAMYWYRQDPGQGLRLIYYSQIVNDFQKGDIAEGYSVSREKKESFPLTVTSAQKNPTAFYLCASSTGLAAYNEQFFGPGTRLTVL.

V usage is TRBV30 and J usage is TRBJ2-3; unclear D gene. Germline V gene sequence: CDR1 GTSNPN, CDR2 SVGIG (reference sequence). V lost 2 bases, J lost 1 base, and 10 bases lay in between. The CDR3 totals 14 residues. The CDR3: CAWSSARGTDTQYF. CDR3 in DNA: TGTGCCTGGAGTTCGGCGCGAGGCACAGATACGCAGTATTTT.

The chain has TRBV30 and TRBJ1-5; the D gene is possibly TRBD1 (6 bases). This CDR3 is built from 13 residues. Looked up from germline, CDR1 is GTSNPN and CDR2 is SVGIG (reference sequence). The V and J ends lost 2 bases and 4 bases respectively, with 9 bases between them. In DNA, the CDR3 is TGTGCCTGGAGTATGAGGGGGAATCAGCCCCAGCATTTT. Amino acids: CAWSMRGNQPQHF.

This chain joins TRBV27 and TRBJ2-5, with D perhaps TRBD2 (6 bases). The V and J ends lost 3 bases and 7 bases respectively, with 18 bases between them. Germline CDR1 and CDR2: MNHEY and SMNVEV (reference sequence). CDR3 length: 15 amino acids. For the CDR3, the DNA is TGTGCCAGCAGTTTGTCCTGGCGGGAAGGCGCGACCCAGTACTTC. It is translated as CASSLSWREGATQYF.

The chain recombines TRBV29-1 with TRBJ2-5; D gene unclear. Germline V gene lookup returns CDR1 SQVTM and CDR2 ANQGSEA. CDR3 size: 12 residues. Trimming cost V 8 bases and J 2 bases, with 12 bases left between them. The CDR3: CSPQQRQETQYF. DNA of the CDR3: TGCAGCCCCCAGCAGCGTCAAGAGACCCAGTACTTC.

V gene TRBV20-1 combines with J gene TRBJ2-7; 9 bases are shared with TRBD1. V gave up 5 bases and J gave up 4 bases; unmatched junction bases: 3. The length of the CDR3 is 12 residues. The V gene's germline CDR1 is DFQATT and CDR2 SNEGSKA (reference sequence). The CDR3 bases are TGCAGTGCTCGGACAGGGGAATACGAGCAGTACTTC. Amino acids: CSARTGEYEQYF.